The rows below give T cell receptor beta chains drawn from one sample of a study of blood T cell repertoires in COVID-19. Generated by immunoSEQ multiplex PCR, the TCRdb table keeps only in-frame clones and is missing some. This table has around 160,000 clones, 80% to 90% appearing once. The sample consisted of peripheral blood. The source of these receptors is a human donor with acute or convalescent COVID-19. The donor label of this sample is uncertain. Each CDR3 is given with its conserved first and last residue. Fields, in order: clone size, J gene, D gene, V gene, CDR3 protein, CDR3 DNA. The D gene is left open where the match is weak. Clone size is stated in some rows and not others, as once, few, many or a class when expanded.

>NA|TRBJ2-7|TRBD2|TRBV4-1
CASSQGLPLGEQYF
TGCGCCAGCAGCCAGGGACTACCCCTGGGAGAGCAGTACTTC
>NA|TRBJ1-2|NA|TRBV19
CASSSRRQHRFEGGGNYGYTF
TGTGCCAGTAGTTCGAGACGACAGCACAGGTTCGAAGGCGGGGGTAACTATGGCTACACCTTC
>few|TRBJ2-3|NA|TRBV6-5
CASSQGEFGTDTQYF
TGTGCCTCCTCCCAGGGTGAGTTTGGCACAGATACGCAGTATTTT
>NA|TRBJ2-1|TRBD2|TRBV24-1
CATSGGLAGGTYNEQFF
TGTGCCACCAGTGGAGGACTAGCGGGGGGGACCTACAATGAGCAGTTCTTC
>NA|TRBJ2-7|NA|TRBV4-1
CASSQEGQGFGEQYF
TGCGCCAGCAGCCAAGAAGGACAAGGGTTCGGCGAGCAGTACTTC
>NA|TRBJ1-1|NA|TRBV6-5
CASSYSMNTEAFF
TGTGCCAGCAGTTACTCCATGAACACTGAAGCTTTCTTT
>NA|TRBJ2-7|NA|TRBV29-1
CSSLQGSEQYF
TGCAGCTCCCTTCAGGGGAGCGAGCAGTACTTC
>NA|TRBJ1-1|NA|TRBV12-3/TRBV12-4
CASSVDTTTEAFF
TGTGCCAGCAGCGTGGACACAACCACTGAAGCTTTCTTT
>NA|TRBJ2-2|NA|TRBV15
CATSPRGAGELFF
TGTGCCACCAGCCCTCGGGGGGCGGGGGAGCTGTTTTTT
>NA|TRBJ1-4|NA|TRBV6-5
CASSYSTREKLFF
TGTGCCAGCAGTTACTCGACAAGAGAAAAACTGTTTTTT
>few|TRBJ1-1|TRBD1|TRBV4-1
CASSQLQTGGNTEAFF
TGCGCCAGCAGCCAGCTTCAGACAGGGGGAAACACTGAAGCTTTCTTT
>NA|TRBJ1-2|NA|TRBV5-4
CASSSTGNYGYTF
TGTGCCAGCAGCTCTACAGGGAACTATGGCTACACCTTC
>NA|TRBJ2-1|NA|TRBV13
CASSSRGEQFF
TGTGCCAGCAGCTCCAGGGGTGAGCAGTTCTTC
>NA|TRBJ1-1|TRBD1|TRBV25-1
CASSEDRAEAFF
TGTGCCAGCAGTGAGGACAGGGCTGAAGCTTTCTTT
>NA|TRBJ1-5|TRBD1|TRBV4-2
CASSQVTDRPQPQHF
TGTGCCAGCAGCCAGGTAACGGACAGGCCCCAGCCCCAGCATTTT
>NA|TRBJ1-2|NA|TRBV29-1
CSVDERANYGYTF
TGCAGCGTTGATGAGAGGGCGAACTATGGCTACACCTTC
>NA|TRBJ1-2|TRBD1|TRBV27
CASSLSRGGRNGYTF
TGTGCCAGCAGTTTATCTAGAGGGGGCAGGAATGGCTACACCTTC
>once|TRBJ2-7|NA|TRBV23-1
CASSPPVPYEQYF
TGCGCCAGCAGTCCCCCAGTTCCGTACGAGCAGTACTTC
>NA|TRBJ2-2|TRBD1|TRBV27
CASSLDRGLAIAGELFF
TGTGCCAGCAGTCTCGACAGGGGCCTAGCAATAGCCGGGGAGCTGTTTTTT
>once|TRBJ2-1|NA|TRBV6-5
CASSYVNNEQFF
TGTGCCAGCAGTTACGTCAACAATGAGCAGTTCTTC